What follows are 28 T cell receptor beta chains derived from one specimen sequenced in a study of molecular identifiers for immune sequencing clone quantification. TCRdb processed the PCR reads anew with MiXCR; each CDR3 protein has one entry. The sample has a few thousand distinct CDR3 sequences, 15% to 20% seen once. Sequencing used naive CD8+ T cells from blood, with Jurkat cell RNA spiked in. Regarding subset: FACS-sorted CD8+CD4-CCR7+CD45RA+ naive T cells. Receptors originate from a human donor in good health. Some libraries in this study had Jurkat cell RNA spiked in.

By share, this clonotype counts as medium-sized. CDR3 nucleotide sequence: TGCGCCAGCAGCCATGCAGGGATCGTTACCGGGGAGCTGTTTTTT. This encodes CASSHAGIVTGELFF. This chain links TRBV4-3 with TRBJ2-2; possibly TRBD1 for D (5 bases). Germline lookup yields CDR1 LGHNA and CDR2 YSLEER. This CDR3 is built from 15 residues. Trimming cost V 3 bases and J 5 bases, with 13 bases left between them.

The sample holds one count of this clonotype. The chain is built from TRBV12-3 or TRBV12-4 and TRBJ2-3; 9 nucleotides line up with TRBD2. CDR3 length equals 14 residues. The ends lost 5 bases at V and 3 bases at J; junction bases unmatched: 3. The CDR3 nucleotides are TGTGCCAGCAGTCCTCTAGCGGGAACAGATACGCAGTATTTT. It is translated as CASSPLAGTDTQYF.

By proportion, this clonotype is medium-sized (0.01 to 0.1%). V gene TRBV19 combines with J gene TRBJ1-5; the D is unclear. Germline loops: CDR1 LNHDA, CDR2 SQIVND (reference sequence). CDR3 length equals 16 residues. V was cut by 3 bases and J by 1 base, with 13 bases left in between. CDR3 DNA sequence: TGTGCCAGTAGTATTTCGTACGGACTGAGCAATCAGCCCCAGCATTTT. Its translation: CASSISYGLSNQPQHF.

In this sample, this clonotype is medium-sized. This sequence joins TRBV10-3 and TRBJ1-1; weak D call: TRBD1 (6 bases). This CDR3 spans 13 amino acids. Between the trimmed V and J ends, which lost 5 bases and 7 bases, there was a span of 14 bases. From germline, CDR1 is ENHRY and CDR2 SYGVKD. CDR3 amino acids: CAISTGSAGEAFF. The CDR3 bases are TGTGCCATCAGTACAGGGTCAGCAGGTGAAGCTTTCTTT.

This clonotype is classed as large. CDR3 DNA: TGTGCCAGCAGCTTAGGGACTAACCAAGAGACCCAGTACTTC. This translates into CASSLGTNQETQYF. The V and J genes are TRBV7-9 and TRBJ2-5, with D tentatively TRBD2 (6 bases). The CDR3 totals 14 residues. CDR1 and CDR2 from the germline V gene are SEHNR and FQNEAQ (reference sequence). V lost 1 base and J lost 0, with 6 bases in between.

This clonotype qualifies as medium-sized. V and J are TRBV20-1 and TRBJ2-1; 10 bases line up with TRBD1. Germline values: CDR1 DFQATT, CDR2 SNEGSKA (reference sequence). The CDR3 spans 15 residues. J lost 8 bases, V lost 2 bases, and 9 bases had no gene match. As DNA, the CDR3 is TGCAGTGCTAGAAAACCGGGACAGGGGTTGCATGAGCAGTTCTTC. Residues: CSARKPGQGLHEQFF.

Worth noting for this clonotype: This may arise from a read error, as a much more abundant clone is one base away. The CDR3 ends on some other residue instead of the conserved phenylalanine or tryptophan, so this is likely a read error. V gene TRBV7-9 combines with J gene TRBJ2-1; 7 bases match TRBD1. The junction had 7 bases not matched to a gene; V was cut back by 4 bases and J by 4 bases. Germline loops: CDR1 SEHNR, CDR2 FQNEAQ (reference sequence). CDR3 length: 15 residues. Written as DNA, the CDR3 is TGTGCCAGCAGCTCCGACAGGGAGCCTTACAATGAGCAGTTCTCC. Encoded protein: CASSSDREPYNEQFS.

This clonotype ranks as medium-sized. The chain uses TRBV28 and TRBJ2-7; 7 nucleotides line up with TRBD2. The V gene's germline CDR1 is MDHEN and CDR2 SYDVKM. Unmatched junction bases numbered 5, after V lost 3 bases and J lost 0 bases. This CDR3 is 15 amino acids long. The CDR3 spells CASSFPSGISYEQYF. DNA of the CDR3: TGTGCCAGCAGTTTTCCCAGCGGGATCTCCTACGAGCAGTACTTC.

V and J are TRBV23-1 and TRBJ1-5; no firm D call. TRBV23-1 is reported as an ORF; its role is uncertain. V was pared by 3 bases and J by 1 base, with 13 bases between. The CDR3 has 16 residues. CDR3 sequence: CASSQPQVLSNQPQHF. The CDR3 DNA sequence: TGCGCCAGCAGTCAGCCCCAAGTTCTGAGCAATCAGCCCCAGCATTTT.

Sample share makes this clonotype medium-sized. This chain joins TRBV12-3 or TRBV12-4 and TRBJ2-1; possible D gene TRBD1, 5 bases. Trimming left V 6 bases short and J 3 bases short, with 9 bases between. The CDR3 is 13 residues long. As DNA, the CDR3 is TGTGCCAGCAGCACCGACAGCTACAATGAGCAGTTCTTC. Translation: CASSTDSYNEQFF.

A note on this clonotype: Just one base apart from a much larger clone, this may be a read error. The rearrangement links TRBV28 to TRBJ2-1, with D hard to call. The V gene's germline CDR1 is MDHEN and CDR2 SYDVKM. CDR3 length: 13 residues. CDR3 DNA sequence: TGTGCCAACAGTTTATTAGAAGGCTATGAGCAGTTCTTC. Its translation: CANSLLEGYEQFF.

As for this clonotype: This sequence may be a read error, since a much larger clone differs from it by one base. The chain uses TRBV6-2 or TRBV6-3 and TRBJ2-2, with D perhaps being TRBD1 or TRBD2 (5 bases each). This CDR3 is 14 amino acids long. CDR1 and CDR2 (germline): MNHEY, SVGEGT. Here the CDR3 reads CASNLGAGTEELFF. CDR3 sequence (DNA): TGTGCCAGCAACCTAGGGGCTGGGACCGAGGAGCTGTTTTTT.

This clonotype is labeled as large (0.1 to 1%). The chain uses TRBV5-6 and TRBJ2-7; 11 nucleotides match TRBD1. With 4 bases clipped from V and 3 bases from J, the junction kept 6 bases outside the gene matches. CDR1 SGHDT and CDR2 YYEEEE come from the germline V gene. The CDR3 has 15 residues. CDR3 loop: CASSPGQGAGYEQYF. CDR3 nucleotides: TGTGCCAGCAGCCCTGGACAGGGGGCGGGCTACGAGCAGTACTTC.

This clonotype is medium-sized within its sample. The chain joins TRBV24-1 to TRBJ2-3; 8 nucleotides match TRBD2. CDR3 length: 11 amino acids. Germline CDR1 and CDR2: KGHDR and SFDVKD. V was pared by 9 bases and J by 8 bases, with 3 bases of the junction left unmatched. The CDR3: CATRAGGTQYF. Here the CDR3 DNA reads TGTGCCACCCGGGCGGGAGGTACGCAGTATTTT.

Notes on this clonotype: A single base separates this from a much larger clone, so it may be a read error. The rearrangement uses TRBV5-6 and TRBJ1-4; D is unclear. This CDR3 has 15 residues. Germline V gene lookup returns CDR1 SGHDT and CDR2 YYEEEE. The CDR3 loop is CAISLKGTTNEKLFF. CDR3 nucleotide sequence: TGTGCCATCAGCTTGAAAGGGACAACTAATGAAAAACTGTTTTTT.

A note on this clonotype: A much bigger clone sits one base away, suggesting this may be a read error. The chain couples TRBV10-1 to TRBJ2-5; 11 nucleotides match TRBD1. From germline, CDR1 is WNHNN and CDR2 SYGVQD (reference sequence). V gave up 4 bases and J gave up 2 bases; unmatched junction bases: 9. The CDR3 has 17 residues. CDR3 coding DNA: TGCGCCAGCAGTGGGTCCGCAGGGACAGGGGGTCAAGAGACCCAGTACTTC. It specifies CASSGSAGTGGQETQYF.

This clonotype is labeled as medium-sized (0.01 to 0.1%). The CDR3 reads CASSYFQGAEAFF. The CDR3 DNA follows: TGTGCCAGCAGTTACTTTCAGGGGGCGGAAGCTTTCTTT. The rearrangement joins TRBV6-5 to TRBJ1-1; 8 nucleotides agree with TRBD1. Germline V gene sequence: CDR1 MNHEY, CDR2 SVGAGI. CDR3 length: 13 amino acids. J was trimmed by 8 bases and V by 1 base; bases with no gene match: 3.

In this sample, this clonotype is medium-sized (0.01 to 0.1%). The rearrangement joins TRBV9 to TRBJ1-5; D unclear. The CDR3 consists of 14 residues. Deletions cut 0 bases from V and 1 base from J, with 5 bases between. From germline, CDR1 is SGDLS and CDR2 YYNGEE. CDR3 sequence (DNA): TGTGCCAGCAGCGTAGACGGCAGCAATCAGCCCCAGCATTTT. It is translated as CASSVDGSNQPQHF. Based on the CDR3 plus reference TRBV9 and TRBJ1-5, the full variable domain is DSGVTQTPKHLITATGQRVTLRCSPRSGDLSVYWYQQSLDQGLQFLIQYYNGEERAKGNILERFSAQQFPDLHSELNLSSLELGDSALYFCASSVDGSNQPQHFGDGTRLSIL.

This clonotype is medium-sized by share. The J gene is TRBJ2-6, the V gene TRBV27; D not certain. Germline CDR1 MNHEY, CDR2 SMNVEV (reference sequence). The CDR3 has 13 amino acids. V shed 3 bases and J shed 4 bases, with 4 bases lying between them. The CDR3 coding sequence is TGTGCCAGCAGTTTGCGAGGGGCCAACGTCCTGACTTTC. It yields the protein CASSLRGANVLTF.

This clonotype is deemed medium-sized (0.01 to 0.1%). This chain joins TRBV28 and TRBJ1-3; no firm D call. Germline V CDR1 and CDR2: MDHEN, SYDVKM. This CDR3 has 13 residues. Trimming took off 3 bases at V and 0 bases at J, with 3 bases between the two ends. The CDR3 sequence: CASSFSSGNTIYF. CDR3 coding DNA: TGTGCCAGCAGTTTTTCCTCTGGAAACACCATATATTTT.

In its sample, this clonotype ranks as large (0.1 to 1%). This sequence joins TRBV7-2 and TRBJ2-5; maybe TRBD2 (6 bases). CDR1 is SGHTA, CDR2 FQGNSA, per germline. The CDR3 contains 16 residues. V was trimmed by 4 bases and J by 7 bases, leaving 22 bases between them. The CDR3 DNA follows: TGTGCCAGCAGCTCCCCCACAGCGGAGGGACTCGCGACCCAGTACTTC. Protein product: CASSSPTAEGLATQYF.

Only one count was recorded for this clonotype. The chain employs TRBV7-9 and TRBJ2-7; D is perhaps TRBD1 or TRBD2 (5 bases each). Germline V CDR1 and CDR2: SEHNR, FQNEAQ (reference sequence). Trimming removed 1 base from V and 5 bases from J, with 12 bases in between. The CDR3 consists of 14 residues. CDR3 protein: CASSLVARDHEQYF. For the CDR3, the DNA is TGTGCCAGCAGCTTAGTAGCCAGGGACCACGAGCAGTACTTC.

This clonotype counts as medium-sized. The V gene is TRBV7-6, the J gene TRBJ2-1; no clear D gene. Germline CDR1 SGHVS, CDR2 FNYEAQ. The V gene lost 0 bases and the J gene lost 6 bases, with 6 bases spanning the gap. The CDR3 loop spans 13 amino acids. CDR3 DNA: TGTGCCAGCAGCTTAGCGCTGGGCAATGAGCAGTTCTTC. This translates into CASSLALGNEQFF.

V and J are TRBV9 and TRBJ2-2; D gene ambiguous. V lost 4 bases and J 1 base, leaving 8 bases between the germline ends. CDR1 SGDLS and CDR2 YYNGEE come from the germline V gene. This CDR3 region has 14 residues. The CDR3 DNA follows: TGTGCCAGCAGCCCCCCGCGGAACACCGGGGAGCTGTTTTTT. Encoded protein: CASSPPRNTGELFF.

The J gene is TRBJ2-4, the V gene TRBV11-2; the match to TRBD1 covers 8 bases. The V and J ends lost 5 bases and 6 bases, in that order; junction bases with no gene match: 6. The CDR3 is 14 residues long. Germline CDR1 reads SGHAT; CDR2 reads FQNNGV. The CDR3 sequence is CASSDRDRSNIQYF. The DNA for the CDR3 is TGTGCCAGCAGCGACCGGGACAGGTCAAACATTCAGTACTTC. Using reference TRBV11-2 and TRBJ2-4 for the parts outside the CDR3, the full variable domain is EAGVAQSPRYKIIEKRQSVAFWCNPISGHATLYWYQQILGQGPKLLIQFQNNGVVDDSQLPKDRFSAERLKGVDSTLKIQPAKLEDSAVYLCASSDRDRSNIQYFGAGTRLSVL.

Points on this clonotype: This may be a read error: a much more frequent sequence differs by one nucleotide. The gene calls are TRBV20-1 and TRBJ2-7; no reliable D call. The CDR3 sequence is 11 residues long. Germline lookup yields CDR1 DFQATT and CDR2 SNEGSKA (reference sequence). The chain's CDR3 is CGARFGVEQYF. The CDR3 DNA reads TGCGGTGCTAGATTTGGGGTCGAGCAGTACTTC.

On this clonotype: This CDR3 fails to terminate in the conserved phenylalanine or tryptophan, so it likely reflects a read error. The genes are TRBV12-3 or TRBV12-4 and TRBJ2-5; 8 bases are a match to TRBD1. Trimming removed 3 bases from V and 5 bases from J; junction bases left unmatched: 5. There are 14 residues in the CDR3. The CDR3 nucleotides are TGTGCCAGCAGTTTGTACAGGGGGGAGGAGACCCAGTACCTC. This sequence encodes CASSLYRGEETQYL.

V usage is TRBV20-1 and J usage is TRBJ1-5, with TRBD1 as a possible D gene (5 bases). The germline V gene has CDR1 DFQATT and CDR2 SNEGSKA (reference sequence). This CDR3 has 15 residues. With 1 base removed from V and 7 bases from J, the gap between germline ends came to 17 bases. For the CDR3, the DNA is TGCAGTGCTAGAGCTGGCAGGGTAGGAGGGCAGCCCCAGCATTTT. The encoded protein is CSARAGRVGGQPQHF.